This TCR beta chain was documented in a study of T-cell reconstitution after alpha-beta-depleted transplantation in children. Study-level points and caveats: One year post-transplant, T-cell counts and diversity were largely derived from T cells produced anew. At around two months after transplant, the alpha-beta T cells were reportedly derived from several hundred expanded clones that came from non-depleted graft cells. TCRbeta diversity was high at day 60 in some patients (a result of surviving recipient T cells and thymic progenitors).

This clonotype was seen a few times. The antigen is undetermined. The CDR3 is 14 residues long. Trimming took 4 bases from V and 2 from J; bases not matched to a gene: 2. Germline assignment: CDR1 SGHDN and CDR2 FVKESK. Preparation of the TCRbeta library used unique molecular identifiers. MiXCR, applied by TCRdb to the PCR reads, yields one record per CDR3 protein. In the table there are roughly 110,000 distinct CDR3 sequences, about 9.3% of which are singletons. The sequence derives from a boy younger than 10 with acute lymphoblastic leukemia, due to receive a stem cell transplant. The V gene is TRBV14, the J gene TRBJ1-3; TRBD1 agrees at 7 bases. Sequencing used PBMCs, obtained before TCRalphabeta/CD19-depleted stem cell transplant. In DNA, the CDR3 is TGTGCCAGCAGCCGACAGGGAGCTGGAAACACCATATATTTT. Translating it yields CASSRQGAGNTIYF.